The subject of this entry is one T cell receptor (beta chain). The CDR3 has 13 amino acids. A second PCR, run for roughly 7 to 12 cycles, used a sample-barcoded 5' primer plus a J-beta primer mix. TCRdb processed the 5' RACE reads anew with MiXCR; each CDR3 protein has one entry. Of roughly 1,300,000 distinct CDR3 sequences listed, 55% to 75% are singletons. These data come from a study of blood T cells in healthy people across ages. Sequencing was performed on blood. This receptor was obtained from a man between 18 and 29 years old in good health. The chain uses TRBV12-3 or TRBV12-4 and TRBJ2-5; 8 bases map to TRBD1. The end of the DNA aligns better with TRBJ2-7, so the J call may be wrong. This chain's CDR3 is CASSSLTGVEQYF. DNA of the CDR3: TGTGCCAGCAGTTCCCTGACAGGGGTCGAGCAGTACTTC.